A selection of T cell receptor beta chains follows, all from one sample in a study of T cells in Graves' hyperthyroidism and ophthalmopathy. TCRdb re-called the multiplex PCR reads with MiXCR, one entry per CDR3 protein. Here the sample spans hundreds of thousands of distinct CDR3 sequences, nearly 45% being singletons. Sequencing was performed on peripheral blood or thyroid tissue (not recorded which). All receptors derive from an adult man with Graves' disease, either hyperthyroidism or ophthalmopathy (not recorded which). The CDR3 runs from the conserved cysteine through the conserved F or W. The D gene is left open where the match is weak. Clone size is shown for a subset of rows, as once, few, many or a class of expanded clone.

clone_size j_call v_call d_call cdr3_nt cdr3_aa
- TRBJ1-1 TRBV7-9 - TGTGCCAGCAGCCTCGGCGGAGGCCCAAGTGAAGCTTTCTTT CASSLGGGPSEAFF
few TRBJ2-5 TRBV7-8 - TGTGCCAGCACCTTTGGGAGTCCCACAGGGGAGACCCAGTACTTC CASTFGSPTGETQYF
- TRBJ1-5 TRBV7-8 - TGTGCCAGCAGCTTAGCGCATTTT CASSLAHF
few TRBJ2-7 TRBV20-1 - TGCAGTGCAAGAAAAGACAGTCCCTACGAGCAGTACTTC CSARKDSPYEQYF
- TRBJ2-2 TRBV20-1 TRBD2 TGCAGTGCTACTAGCGGGAGACGGACCGGGGAGCTGTTTTTT CSATSGRRTGELFF
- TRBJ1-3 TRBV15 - TGTGCCACCAGCAGAGACACGGACGGAAACACCATATATTTT CATSRDTDGNTIYF
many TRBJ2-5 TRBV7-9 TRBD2 TGTGCCAGCAGCTTAGCGAGCGGGAATTTGGAGACCCAGTACTTC CASSLASGNLETQYF
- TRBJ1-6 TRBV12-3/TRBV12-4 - TGTGCCAGCAGTTTGCTAGGGATGGACTCACCCCTCCACTTT CASSLLGMDSPLHF
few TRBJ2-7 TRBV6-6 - TGTGCCAGCAGTTACAGGGATCTTTCCTACGAGCAGTACTTC CASSYRDLSYEQYF
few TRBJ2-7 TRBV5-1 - TGCGCCAGCAGCTCCAGCTTGGGGAACTACGAGCAGTACTTC CASSSSLGNYEQYF
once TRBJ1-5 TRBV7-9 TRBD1 TGTGCCAGCAGCCAAGTTCATCGGGACAGCTATAATCAGCCCCAGCATTTT CASSQVHRDSYNQPQHF
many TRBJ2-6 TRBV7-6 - TGTGCCAGCAGCTTAGACCGCAGACAAGCTGGGGCCAACGTCCTGACTTTC CASSLDRRQAGANVLTF
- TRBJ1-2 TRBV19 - TGTGCCAGTAGTTCGTCCCCCGCCCGCGGCAGCTATTTCTATGGCTACACCTTC CASSSSPARGSYFYGYTF
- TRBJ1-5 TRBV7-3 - TGTGCCAGCAGCTTAACGGGGGGCCTTCATTTT CASSLTGGLHF
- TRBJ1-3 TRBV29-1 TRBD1 TGCAGCGTTGAAACGGACAGGGACTCTGGAAACACCATATATTTT CSVETDRDSGNTIYF
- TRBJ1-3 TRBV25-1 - TGTGCCAGCAGTGCACAGGGTTATGGAAACACCATATATTTT CASSAQGYGNTIYF
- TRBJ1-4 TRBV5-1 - TGCGCCAGCAGCTTGACCGTACAGGGAGCAACTAATGAAAAACTGTTTTTT CASSLTVQGATNEKLFF
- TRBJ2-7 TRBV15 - TGTGCCAGCAGCCCCTTTGGGGAACACGAGCAGTACTTC CASSPFGEHEQYF
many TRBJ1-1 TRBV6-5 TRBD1 TGTGCCAGCAGTACGGTGAAAGGGGGCAACACTGAAGCTTTCTTT CASSTVKGGNTEAFF
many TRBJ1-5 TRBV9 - TGTGCCAGCAGCCGAAGCTCGGATCAGCCCCAGCATTTT CASSRSSDQPQHF
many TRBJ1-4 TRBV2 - TGTGCCAGTGGACAGCTGTTGGGAGAAAAACTGTTTTTT CASGQLLGEKLFF
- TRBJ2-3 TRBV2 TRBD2 TGTGCCAGCAGCTTTCGGGCTAGCGGGATTGGCACAGATACGCAGTATTTT CASSFRASGIGTDTQYF
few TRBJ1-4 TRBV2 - TGTGCCAGCAAATTTAGGGGGTCTAATGAAAAACTGTTTTTT CASKFRGSNEKLFF
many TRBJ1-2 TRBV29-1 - TGCAGCGTTGCCAGGGACTATGGCTACACCTTC CSVARDYGYTF
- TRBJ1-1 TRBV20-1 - TGCAGTGCTAGAGAGAGAGGCACGGGGCCTGAAGCTTTCTTT CSARERGTGPEAFF
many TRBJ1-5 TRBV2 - TGTGCCAGCACCCCGGGACACCACGGCAATCAGCCCCAGCATTTT CASTPGHHGNQPQHF
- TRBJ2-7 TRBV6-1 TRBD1 TGTGCCAGCAGTGAAGTCCCGGGACAGGGTTACTACGAGCAGTACTTC CASSEVPGQGYYEQYF
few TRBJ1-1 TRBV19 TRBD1 TGTGCCAGTAGTCGACAGGGGATGGGCACTGAAGCTTTCTTT CASSRQGMGTEAFF
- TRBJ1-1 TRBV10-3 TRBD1 TGTGCCAGCAGATTGGACAGGGGACAAGCTTTCTTT CASRLDRGQAFF
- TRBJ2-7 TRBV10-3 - TGTGCCATCAGTGAGAAGATGGGACTCGGCGAGCAGTACTTC CAISEKMGLGEQYF
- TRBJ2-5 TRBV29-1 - TGCAGCGTTGAGGATGACGCGGGGCCCCAGTACTTC CSVEDDAGPQYF
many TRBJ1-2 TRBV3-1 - TGTGCCAGCAGCCAAGAAGGGCACTATGGCTACACCTTC CASSQEGHYGYTF
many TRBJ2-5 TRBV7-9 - TGTGCCAGCACCCTACAGGCTAGAAGATATGAGACCCAGTACTTC CASTLQARRYETQYF
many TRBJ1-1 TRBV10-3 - TGTGCCATCAGTGAGGGACACGAGAACACTGAAGCTTTCTTT CAISEGHENTEAFF
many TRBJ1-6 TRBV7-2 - TGTGCCAGCAGCTTTCGACGGTATAATTCACCCCTCCACTTT CASSFRRYNSPLHF
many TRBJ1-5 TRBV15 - TGTGCCACCAGCAGAGTTCGGGGGCAGGATAGCAATCAGCCCCAGCATTTT CATSRVRGQDSNQPQHF
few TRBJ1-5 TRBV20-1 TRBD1 TGCAGTGCTAGAGACCAGGGGGACAATCAGCCCCAGCATTTT CSARDQGDNQPQHF
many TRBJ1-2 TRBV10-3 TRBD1 TGTGCCATCAGTGAGCGCGGGACAGGTGATAACTATGGCTACACCTTC CAISERGTGDNYGYTF
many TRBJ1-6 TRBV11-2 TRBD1 TGTGCCAGCAGCCCCCGGGACAGGATGTTCACCCTCCACTTT CASSPRDRMFTLHF
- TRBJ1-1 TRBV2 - TGTGCCAGCTCCGGTCCGCGCCTAAGAGGAACGAACACTGAAGCTTTCTTT CASSGPRLRGTNTEAFF
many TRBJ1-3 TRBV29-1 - TGCAGCGTTAAAGGGCCTCTCTCTGGAAACACCATATATTTT CSVKGPLSGNTIYF
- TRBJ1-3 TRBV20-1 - TGCAGTGCCGGAGAGGGCAGCTCTGGAAACACCATATATTTT CSAGEGSSGNTIYF
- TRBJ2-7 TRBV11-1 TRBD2 TGTGCCGTCGTACGGACTAGCGGGACAGAGACCTACGAGCAGTACTTC CAVVRTSGTETYEQYF
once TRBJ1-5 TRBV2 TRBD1 TGTGCCAGCAGCGCTTCACAGGGGTTGGCGAATCAGCCCCAGCATTTT CASSASQGLANQPQHF
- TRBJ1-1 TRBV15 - TGTGCCACCAGCGGGGGAGGTTTCGAGGGATTCGGATTGAACACTGAAGCTTTCTTT CATSGGGFEGFGLNTEAFF
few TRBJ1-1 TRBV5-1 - TGCGCCAGCAGCTTAACAGCGAAGGGGAACACTGAAGCTTTCTTT CASSLTAKGNTEAFF
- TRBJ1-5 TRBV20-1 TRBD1 TGCAGTGCTAGCAGTGTTAACAGGGGAACGTTCAATCAGCCCCAGCATTTT CSASSVNRGTFNQPQHF
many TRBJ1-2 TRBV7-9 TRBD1 TGTGCCAGCAGCTTACAGGGGGCGATTAGCTATGGCTACACCTTC CASSLQGAISYGYTF
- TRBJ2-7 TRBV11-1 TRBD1 TGTGCCAGCAGAACCGAAACCCCGGGACAGGGGGCGAGTGAGCAGTACTTC CASRTETPGQGASEQYF